This T cell receptor beta chain comes out of a study of control samples from healthy donors and cancer patients. The data were produced by immunoSEQ multiplex PCR, yet TCRdb's version contains in-frame clones alone and is incomplete. The data show approximately 110,000 clones, 83% seen once. CDR1 MNHEY and CDR2 SVGEGT come from the germline V gene. The CDR3 extends over 15 amino acids. Trimming shortened V by 2 bases and J by 3 bases, and 11 bases separated the two germline ends. The sequenced sample consisted of blood. This chain connects TRBV6-2 or TRBV6-3 to TRBJ1-5; D may be TRBD1 (5 bases). The source is a woman between 45 and 60 years old in good health. The CDR3 region is CASSYVRGTNQPQHF. The CDR3 nucleotides read TGTGCCAGCAGTTACGTTAGGGGAACCAATCAGCCCCAGCATTTT.